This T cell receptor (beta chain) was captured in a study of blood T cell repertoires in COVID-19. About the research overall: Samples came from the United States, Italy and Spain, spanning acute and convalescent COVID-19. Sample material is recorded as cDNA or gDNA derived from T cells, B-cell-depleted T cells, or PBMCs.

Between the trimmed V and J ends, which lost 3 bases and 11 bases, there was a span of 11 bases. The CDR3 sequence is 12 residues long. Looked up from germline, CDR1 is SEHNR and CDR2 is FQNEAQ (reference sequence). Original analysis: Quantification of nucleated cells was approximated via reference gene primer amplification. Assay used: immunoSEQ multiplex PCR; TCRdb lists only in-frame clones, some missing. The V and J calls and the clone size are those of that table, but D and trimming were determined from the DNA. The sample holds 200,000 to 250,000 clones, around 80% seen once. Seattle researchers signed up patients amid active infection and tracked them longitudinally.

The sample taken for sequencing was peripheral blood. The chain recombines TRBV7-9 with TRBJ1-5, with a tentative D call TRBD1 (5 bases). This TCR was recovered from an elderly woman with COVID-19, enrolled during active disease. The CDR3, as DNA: TGTGCCAGCAGCTTCGCCCAGGGCGCCCAGCATTTT. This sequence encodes CASSFAQGAQHF. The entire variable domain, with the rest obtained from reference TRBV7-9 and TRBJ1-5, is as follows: DTGVSQNPRHKITKRGQNVTFRCDPISEHNRLYWYRQTLGQGPEFLTYFQNEAQLEKSRLLSDRFSAERPKGSFSTLEIQRTEQGDSAMYLCASSFAQGAQHFGDGTRLSIL.